The next 7 T cell receptor beta chains were all read from a single sample in a study of control samples from healthy donors and cancer patients. The repertoire was sequenced with immunoSEQ multiplex PCR; TCRdb's copy has only in-frame clones and lacks some. The sample records approximately 140,000 clones, nearly 90% being singletons. The sample comprised PBMCs. The source of these receptors is a man in his forties or fifties with head and neck cancer.

This clone was observed once. This chain links TRBV7-2 with TRBJ2-1; 7 nucleotides match TRBD2. Germline V lookup: CDR1 SGHTA, CDR2 FQGNSA. The CDR3 sequence is 15 residues long. The ends lost 5 bases at V and 12 bases at J; junction bases unmatched: 16. The CDR3 region has the DNA TGTGCCAGCAGCCCAGAGCGAGGGACGATAGCGGGGCAGTTCTTC. This encodes CASSPERGTIAGQFF.

The chain carries TRBV27 and TRBJ1-6, with unresolved D. Trimming removed 8 bases at V and 6 bases at J, with 5 bases between. This CDR3 is 11 amino acids long. Germline V lookup: CDR1 MNHEY, CDR2 SMNVEV (reference sequence). The CDR3 region has the DNA TGTGCCAGCGGGTCTAATTCACCCCTCCACTTT. It codes for CASGSNSPLHF.

The chain recombines TRBV27 with TRBJ2-3; a weak D match, TRBD2 (6 bases). V lost 6 bases and J lost 1, with 20 bases in between. From germline, CDR1 is MNHEY and CDR2 SMNVEV (reference sequence). The CDR3 is 17 residues long. The CDR3 sequence: CASSPTSWGVGTDTQYF. The CDR3 DNA reads as TGTGCCAGCAGCCCCACGAGTTGGGGGGTAGGCACAGATACGCAGTATTTT.

The V and J genes are TRBV15 and TRBJ2-3, with TRBD2 matching 7 bases. CDR3 length equals 15 residues. V was clipped by 3 bases and J by 2 bases; unmatched bases: 5. CDR1 LNHNV and CDR2 YYDKDF come from the germline V gene (reference sequence). The CDR3 here is CATSRTSKYTDTQYF. CDR3 sequence (DNA): TGTGCCACCAGCAGGACTAGCAAGTACACAGATACGCAGTATTTT.

The CDR3 loop reads CASSFPPPGAIIDTGELFF. The CDR3 DNA follows: TGTGCCAGCAGTTTCCCCCCTCCCGGAGCTATCATAGACACCGGGGAGCTGTTTTTT. The chain carries TRBV28 and TRBJ2-2; D remains unclear. The CDR3 has 19 residues. Trimming took off 3 bases at V and 3 bases at J, with 23 bases between the two ends. Germline CDR1 is MDHEN and CDR2 is SYDVKM.

This sequence joins TRBV5-3 and TRBJ1-5; 9 bases are a match to TRBD1. TRBV5-3 is known as an ORF, though its function is uncertain. The CDR3 loop spans 18 amino acids. With V trimmed by 1 base and J by 11 bases, 19 bases remained unmatched. CDR3 in amino acids: CARSLPPGTGSVLRSQHF. The DNA for the CDR3 is TGTGCCAGAAGCTTGCCGCCCGGGACAGGGTCCGTATTAAGGTCCCAGCATTTT.

This sequence joins TRBV28 and TRBJ2-1; 8 nucleotides line up with TRBD2. This CDR3 has 15 amino acids. Looked up from germline, CDR1 is MDHEN and CDR2 is SYDVKM. V shed 2 bases and J 4 bases; nucleotides not matched to a gene: 4. In nucleotides, the CDR3 is TGTGCCAGCAGTTTACGGGGGGGCGATTACAATGAGCAGTTCTTC. It specifies CASSLRGGDYNEQFF.